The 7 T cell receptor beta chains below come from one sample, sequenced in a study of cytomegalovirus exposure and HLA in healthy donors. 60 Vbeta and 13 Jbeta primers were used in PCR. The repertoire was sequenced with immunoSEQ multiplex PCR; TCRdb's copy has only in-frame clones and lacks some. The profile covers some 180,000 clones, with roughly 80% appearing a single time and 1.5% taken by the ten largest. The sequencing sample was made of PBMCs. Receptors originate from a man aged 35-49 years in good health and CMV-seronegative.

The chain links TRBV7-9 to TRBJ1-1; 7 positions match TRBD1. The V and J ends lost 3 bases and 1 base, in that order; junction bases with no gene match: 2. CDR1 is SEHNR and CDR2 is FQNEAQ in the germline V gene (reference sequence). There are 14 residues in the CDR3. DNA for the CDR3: TGTGCCAGCAGCTTCGGGACAGCGAACACTGAAGCTTTCTTT. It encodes CASSFGTANTEAFF.

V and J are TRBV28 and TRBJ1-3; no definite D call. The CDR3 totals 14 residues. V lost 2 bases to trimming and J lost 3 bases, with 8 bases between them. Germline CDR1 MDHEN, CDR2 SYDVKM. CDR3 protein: CASSLRGNGNTIYF. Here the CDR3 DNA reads TGTGCCAGCAGTTTACGCGGGAATGGAAACACCATATATTTT. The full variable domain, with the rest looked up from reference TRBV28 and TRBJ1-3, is DVKVTQSSRYLVKRTGEKVFLECVQDMDHENMFWYRQDPGLGLRLIYFSYDVKMKEKGDIPEGYSVSREKKERFSLILESASTNQTSMYLCASSLRGNGNTIYFGEGSWLTVV.

The CDR3 reads CASRLGQAQFF. The CDR3 coding sequence is TGTGCCAGCAGGCTAGGACAGGCGCAGTTCTTC. The chain is built from TRBV6-4 and TRBJ2-1; 7 positions agree with TRBD1. The germline V gene encodes CDR1 MRHNA and CDR2 SNTAGT. The trim removed 6 bases at V and 12 bases at J, leaving 5 bases unmatched. The CDR3 consists of 11 residues.

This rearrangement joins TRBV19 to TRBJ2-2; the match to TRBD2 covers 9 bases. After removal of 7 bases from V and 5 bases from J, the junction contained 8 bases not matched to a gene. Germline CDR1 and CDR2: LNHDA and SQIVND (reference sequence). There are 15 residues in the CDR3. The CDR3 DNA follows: TGTGCCAGTAAGGCTAGCGGGACTCCTACCGGGGAGCTGTTTTTT. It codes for CASKASGTPTGELFF.

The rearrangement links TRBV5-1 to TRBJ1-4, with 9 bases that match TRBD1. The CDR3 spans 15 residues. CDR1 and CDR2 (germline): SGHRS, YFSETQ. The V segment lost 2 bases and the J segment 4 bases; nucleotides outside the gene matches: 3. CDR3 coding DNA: TGCGCCAGCAGCTTAACAGGGGGCAGTAATGAAAAACTGTTTTTT. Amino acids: CASSLTGGSNEKLFF.

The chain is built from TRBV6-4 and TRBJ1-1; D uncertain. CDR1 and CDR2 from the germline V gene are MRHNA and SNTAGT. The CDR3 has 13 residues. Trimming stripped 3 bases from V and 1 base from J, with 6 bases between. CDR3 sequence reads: CASSESRNTEAFF. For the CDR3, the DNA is TGTGCCAGCAGTGAATCGCGGAACACTGAAGCTTTCTTT.

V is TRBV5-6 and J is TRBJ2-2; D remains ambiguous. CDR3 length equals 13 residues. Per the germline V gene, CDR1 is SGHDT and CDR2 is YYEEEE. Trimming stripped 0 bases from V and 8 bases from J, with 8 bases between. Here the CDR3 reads CASSLDVVGELFF. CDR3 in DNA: TGTGCCAGCAGCTTGGATGTCGTGGGGGAGCTGTTTTTT. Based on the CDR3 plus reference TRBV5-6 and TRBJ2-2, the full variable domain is DAGVTQSPTHLIKTRGQQVTLRCSPKSGHDTVSWYQQALGQGPQFIFQYYEEEERQRGNFPDRFSGHQFPNYSSELNVNALLLGDSALYLCASSLDVVGELFFGEGSRLTVL.